This TCR beta chain was profiled in a study of human T cells and chemical hapten exposure. TCRdb analysed the RACE reads with MiXCR anew, one entry per CDR3 protein. This sample has around 380,000 distinct CDR3 sequences, with roughly 4.8% found just once. Specified time point: patch test 1, 2 weeks after DPC sensitization. Treatment in this sample: therapeutic diphenylcyclopropenone sensitization with weekly scalp DPC. Alopecia patients between 18 and 70 years old and suitable for DPC were used as donors. This clonotype was picked up many times. This clonotype was sampled from a woman between 50 and 59 years old with alopecia areata. Some clones in this sample may be carry-over from other donors' samples. The specimen comprised whole blood, sampled in connection with sensitization to the hapten diphenylcyclopropenone (DPC).

This chain's CDR3 is CASSLGTQNTGELFF. In DNA form, the CDR3 reads TGTGCCAGCAGTTTAGGGACGCAAAACACCGGGGAGCTGTTTTTT. The chain is built from TRBV12-3 or TRBV12-4 and TRBJ2-2; D is ambiguous. Between the trimmed V and J ends, which lost 1 base and 2 bases, there was a span of 8 bases. This CDR3 comprises 15 residues.